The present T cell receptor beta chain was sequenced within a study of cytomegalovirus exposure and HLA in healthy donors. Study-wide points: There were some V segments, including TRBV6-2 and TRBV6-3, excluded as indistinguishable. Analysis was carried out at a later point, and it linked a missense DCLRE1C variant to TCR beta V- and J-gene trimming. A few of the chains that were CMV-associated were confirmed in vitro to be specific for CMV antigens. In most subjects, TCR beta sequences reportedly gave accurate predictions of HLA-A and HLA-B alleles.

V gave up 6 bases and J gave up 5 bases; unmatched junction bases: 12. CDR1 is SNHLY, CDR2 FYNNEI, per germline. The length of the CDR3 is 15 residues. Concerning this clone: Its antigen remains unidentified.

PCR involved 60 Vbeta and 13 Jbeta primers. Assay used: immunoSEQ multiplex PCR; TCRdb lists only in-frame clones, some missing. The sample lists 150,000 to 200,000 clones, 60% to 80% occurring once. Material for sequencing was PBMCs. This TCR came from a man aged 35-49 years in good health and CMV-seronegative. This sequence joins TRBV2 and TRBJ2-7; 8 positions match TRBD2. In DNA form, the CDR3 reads TGTGCCAGCAGGGTAATAGCGGGGCCAGTCAACGAGCAGTACTTC. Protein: CASRVIAGPVNEQYF.